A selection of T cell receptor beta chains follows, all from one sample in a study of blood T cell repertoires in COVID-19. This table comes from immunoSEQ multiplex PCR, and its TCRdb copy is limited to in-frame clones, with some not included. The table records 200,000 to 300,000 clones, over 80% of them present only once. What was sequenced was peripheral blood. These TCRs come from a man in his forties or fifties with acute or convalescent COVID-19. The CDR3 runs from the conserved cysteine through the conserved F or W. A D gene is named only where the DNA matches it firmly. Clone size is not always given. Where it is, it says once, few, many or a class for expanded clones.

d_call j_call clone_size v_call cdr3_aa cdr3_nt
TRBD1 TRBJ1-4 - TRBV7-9 CASSPPGQGDEKLFF TGTGCCAGCAGCCCGCCGGGACAGGGTGATGAAAAACTGTTTTTT
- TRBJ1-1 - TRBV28 CASSRIGGWMNTEAFF TGTGCCAGCAGTCGCATAGGAGGGTGGATGAACACTGAAGCTTTCTTT
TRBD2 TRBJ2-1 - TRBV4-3 CASSQDLTSGRTLPFSYNEQFF TGCGCCAGCAGCCAAGATTTGACTAGCGGGAGGACCCTCCCATTCTCCTACAATGAGCAGTTCTTC
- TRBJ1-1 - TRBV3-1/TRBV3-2 CASSPRQNTEAFF TGTGCCAGCAGCCCAAGACAGAACACTGAAGCTTTCTTT
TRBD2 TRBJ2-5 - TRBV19 CASSMRLAGARQETQYF TGTGCCAGTAGTATGAGACTAGCGGGAGCACGACAGGAGACCCAGTACTTC
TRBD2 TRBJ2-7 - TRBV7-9 CASSLATGGLAGERLHF TGTGCCAGCAGCTTAGCTACGGGGGGACTAGCGGGAGAGAGGCTACACTTC
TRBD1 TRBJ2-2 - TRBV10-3 CAIGTGGTGELFF TGTGCCATCGGGACAGGGGGCACCGGGGAGCTGTTTTTT
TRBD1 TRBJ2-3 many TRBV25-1 CASRGTGPDTQYF TGTGCCAGCAGGGGGACAGGACCAGATACGCAGTATTTT
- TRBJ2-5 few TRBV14 CASSQERRGGETQYF TGTGCCAGCAGCCAAGAGCGGAGGGGGGGAGAGACCCAGTACTTC
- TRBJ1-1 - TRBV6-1 CASSEFGRINTEAFF TGTGCCAGCAGTGAATTCGGGAGAATTAACACTGAAGCTTTCTTT
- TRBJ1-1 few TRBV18 CASSTRGAGLNTEAFF TGTGCCAGCTCAACGCGGGGTGCAGGTTTGAACACTGAAGCTTTCTTT
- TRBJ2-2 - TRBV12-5 CASGLSVRETGELFF TGTGCTAGTGGTTTATCGGTCAGGGAAACCGGGGAGCTGTTTTTT
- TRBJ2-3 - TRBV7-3 CASSLMGASEDTQYF TGTGCCAGCAGCTTAATGGGGGCCAGCGAAGATACGCAGTATTTT
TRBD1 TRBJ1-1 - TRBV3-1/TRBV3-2 CASTKAGTGGTEAFF TGTGCCAGCACTAAAGCGGGGACAGGGGGCACTGAAGCTTTCTTT
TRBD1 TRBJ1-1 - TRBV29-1 CSVHRGLEAEAFF TGCAGCGTTCACAGGGGGCTAGAGGCTGAAGCTTTCTTT
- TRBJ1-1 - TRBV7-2 CASSRTGPEAFF TGTGCCAGCAGCCGAACAGGGCCTGAAGCTTTCTTT
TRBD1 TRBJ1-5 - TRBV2 CASRGTGSNQPQHF TGTGCCAGCAGAGGGACAGGTAGCAATCAGCCCCAGCATTTT
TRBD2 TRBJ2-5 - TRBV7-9 CASSFGLAGQETQYF TGTGCCAGCAGCTTTGGACTAGCGGGCCAAGAGACCCAGTACTTC
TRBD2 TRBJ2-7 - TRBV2 CAQESGRSYEQYF TGTGCCCAGGAGAGCGGGAGGTCCTACGAGCAGTACTTC
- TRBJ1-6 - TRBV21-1 CASSKSPRRVRSPLHF TGTGCCAGCAGCAAATCCCCTCGCAGGGTACGATCACCCCTCCACTTT
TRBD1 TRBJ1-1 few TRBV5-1 CASSSTGGLNTEAFF TGCGCCAGCAGCTCCACAGGGGGCCTGAACACTGAAGCTTTCTTT
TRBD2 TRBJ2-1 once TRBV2 CAGGREAGVPEQFF TGTGCCGGGGGACGGGAAGCGGGAGTACCTGAGCAGTTCTTC
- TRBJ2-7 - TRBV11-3 CASSSQDEQYF TGTGCCAGCAGCTCCCAGGACGAGCAGTACTTC
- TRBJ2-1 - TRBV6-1 CASSEVGRGRDNEQFF TGTGCCAGCAGTGAAGTGGGCAGGGGTCGGGACAATGAGCAGTTCTTC
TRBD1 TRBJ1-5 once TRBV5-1 CASSLGQGGQPQHF TGCGCCAGCAGCTTGGGACAGGGGGGACAGCCCCAGCATTTT
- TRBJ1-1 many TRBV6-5 CASSPIGQGEAFF TGTGCCAGCAGTCCTATTGGGCAGGGGGAAGCTTTCTTT
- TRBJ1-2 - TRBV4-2 CASSRGAGPNYGYTF TGTGCCAGCAGCCGAGGTGCAGGGCCCAACTATGGCTACACCTTC
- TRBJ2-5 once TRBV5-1 CASSLVFSGDETQYF TGCGCCAGCAGCTTGGTTTTTTCGGGAGACGAGACCCAGTACTTC
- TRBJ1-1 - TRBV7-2 CASSWTPTDEAFF TGTGCCAGCAGCTGGACACCTACCGACGAAGCTTTCTTT